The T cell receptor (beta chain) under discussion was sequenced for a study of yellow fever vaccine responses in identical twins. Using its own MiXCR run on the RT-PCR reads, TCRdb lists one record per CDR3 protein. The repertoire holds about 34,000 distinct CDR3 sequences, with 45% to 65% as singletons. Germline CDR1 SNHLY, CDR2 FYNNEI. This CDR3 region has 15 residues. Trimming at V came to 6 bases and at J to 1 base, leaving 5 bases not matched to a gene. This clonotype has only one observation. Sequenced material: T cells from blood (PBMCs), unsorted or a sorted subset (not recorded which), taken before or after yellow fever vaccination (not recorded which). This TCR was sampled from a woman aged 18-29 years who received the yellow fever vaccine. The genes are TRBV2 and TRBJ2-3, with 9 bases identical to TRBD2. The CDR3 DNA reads TGTGCCAGCAGACCGACTAGCGGAGGCACAGATACGCAGTATTTT. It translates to CASRPTSGGTDTQYF.